This T cell receptor (beta chain) was obtained from a study of blood T cell repertoires in COVID-19. As for the study in general: Sites across the United States, Italy and Spain contributed samples from acute and convalescent COVID-19. The cDNA or gDNA used as material had been derived from T cells, B-cell-depleted T cells, or PBMCs.

Trimming shortened V by 2 bases and J by 8 bases, and 9 bases separated the two germline ends. The CDR3 extends over 11 amino acids. Germline V gene sequence: CDR1 GTSNPN, CDR2 SVGIG (reference sequence). Profiled with immunoSEQ multiplex PCR; TCRdb holds only in-frame clones, not every one. The sample carries over 75,000 clones, just under 85% recorded once. This rearrangement joins TRBV30 to TRBJ1-1; no clear D gene. The TCR originated in a man aged 65 to 79 with acute or convalescent COVID-19. Sequencing was done on a sample of peripheral blood. The CDR3 here is CAWSSLAEAFF. CDR3 bases: TGTGCCTGGAGTAGTCTTGCGGAAGCTTTCTTT.